Detailed here is one TCR beta chain. Arm-PCR of CDR3 regions with iRepertoire HTBI primers generated TCR beta libraries. TCRdb fed the multiplex PCR reads into MiXCR, producing one record per CDR3 protein. The sample shows about 460,000 distinct CDR3 sequences, less than 25% of them seen only once. The germline CDR1 and CDR2 sequences are SEHNR and FQNEAQ (reference sequence). V gave up 5 bases and J gave up 11 bases; unmatched junction bases: 11. This CDR3 comprises 14 residues. Time point: persistent/refractory GD, antithyroid drugs over 5 years with positive TRAb. Generation of the TCR library employed RNA extracted from PBMCs. These data come from a study of regulatory T cells in long-lasting Graves disease.

The specimen was peripheral blood mononuclear cells (PBMCs), collected when the disease was refractory, from a patient treated with antithyroid drugs. The receptor was isolated from a female donor with Graves disease. The V gene is TRBV7-9, the J gene TRBJ1-4, with TRBD1 matching over 7 bases. Written as DNA, the CDR3 is TGTGCCAGCAGCCAGGGAGAGGGGGCGCCTAAACTGTTTTTT. This encodes CASSQGEGAPKLFF.